This T cell receptor (beta chain) stems from a study of cytomegalovirus exposure and HLA in healthy donors. The CDR3 loop spans 16 amino acids. V lost 3 bases, J lost 1 base, and 9 bases stayed unmatched. Per the germline V gene, CDR1 is MDHEN and CDR2 is SYDVKM. Study results and caveats: Highly shared variants forming one cluster were likely a sequencing artifact.

In regard to this clone: Its antigen is unidentified.

The study ran its PCR with 60 Vbeta and 13 Jbeta primers. The method was immunoSEQ multiplex PCR; TCRdb's version includes in-frame clones alone and lacks a portion of them. The sample shows roughly 130,000 clones, around four fifths of them seen only once. This receptor was obtained from a woman aged 40 to 49 in good health and CMV-seropositive. The chain employs TRBV28 and TRBJ2-7; 7 bases match TRBD1. Source material: PBMCs. For the CDR3, the DNA is TGTGCCAGCAGTTTGCTAGACAGGGTCCTATCCTACGAGCAGTACTTC. This codes for CASSLLDRVLSYEQYF. Based on the CDR3 plus reference TRBV28 and TRBJ2-7, the full variable domain is DVKVTQSSRYLVKRTGEKVFLECVQDMDHENMFWYRQDPGLGLRLIYFSYDVKMKEKGDIPEGYSVSREKKERFSLILESASTNQTSMYLCASSLLDRVLSYEQYFGPGTRLTVT.